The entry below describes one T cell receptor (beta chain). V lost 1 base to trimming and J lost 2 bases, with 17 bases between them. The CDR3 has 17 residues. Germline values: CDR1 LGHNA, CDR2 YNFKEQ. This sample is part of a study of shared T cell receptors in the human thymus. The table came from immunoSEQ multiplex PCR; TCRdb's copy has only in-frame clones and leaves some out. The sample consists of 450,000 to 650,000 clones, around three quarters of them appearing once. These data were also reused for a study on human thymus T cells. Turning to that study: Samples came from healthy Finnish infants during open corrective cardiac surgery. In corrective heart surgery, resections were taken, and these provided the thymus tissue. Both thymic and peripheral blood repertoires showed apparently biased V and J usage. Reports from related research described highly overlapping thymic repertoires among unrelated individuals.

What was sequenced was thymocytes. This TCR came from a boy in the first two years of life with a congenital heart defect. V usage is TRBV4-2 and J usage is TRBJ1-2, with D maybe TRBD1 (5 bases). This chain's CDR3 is CASSQGTRTKLNYGYTF. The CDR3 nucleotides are TGTGCCAGCAGCCAAGGGACCCGGACAAAACTAAACTATGGCTACACCTTC.